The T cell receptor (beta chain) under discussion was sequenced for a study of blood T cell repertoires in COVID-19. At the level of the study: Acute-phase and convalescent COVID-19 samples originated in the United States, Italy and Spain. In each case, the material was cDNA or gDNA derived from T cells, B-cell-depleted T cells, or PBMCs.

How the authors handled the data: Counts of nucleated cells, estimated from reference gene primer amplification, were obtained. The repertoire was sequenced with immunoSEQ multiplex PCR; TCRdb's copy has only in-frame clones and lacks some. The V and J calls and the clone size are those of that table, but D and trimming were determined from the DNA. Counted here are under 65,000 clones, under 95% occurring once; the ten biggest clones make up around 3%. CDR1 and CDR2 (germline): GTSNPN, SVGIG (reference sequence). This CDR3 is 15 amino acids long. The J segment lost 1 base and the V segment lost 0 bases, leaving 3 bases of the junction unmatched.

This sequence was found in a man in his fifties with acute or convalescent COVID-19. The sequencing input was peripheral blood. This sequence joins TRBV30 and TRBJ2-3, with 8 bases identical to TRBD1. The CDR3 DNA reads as TGTGCCTGGAGTGTACCGGACAGGGGCACAGATACGCAGTATTTT. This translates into CAWSVPDRGTDTQYF. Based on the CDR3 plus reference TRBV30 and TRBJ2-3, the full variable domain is SQTIHQWPATLVQPVGSPLSLECTVEGTSNPNLYWYRQAAGRGLQLLFYSVGIGQISSEVPQNLSASRPQDRQFILSSKKLLLSDSGFYLCAWSVPDRGTDTQYFGPGTRLTVL.